Sequencing of this TCR beta chain was carried out in a study of T-cell reconstitution after alpha-beta-depleted transplantation in children. V was trimmed by 3 bases and J by 4 bases, leaving 19 bases between them. From germline, CDR1 is SGHDT and CDR2 YYEEEE. The CDR3 runs 16 residues. The TCRbeta library incorporated unique molecular identifiers. TCRdb itself ran the PCR reads through MiXCR, one entry per CDR3 protein. The sample holds 330,000 or so distinct CDR3 sequences, 10% seen once. This clonotype was observed a few times. Sequencing used PBMCs from the stem cell graft donor, obtained from the stem cell graft. The TCR comes from a human donor who donated a stem cell graft to a child with acute lymphoblastic leukemia. The rearrangement uses TRBV5-6 and TRBJ1-1; tentatively, D is TRBD1 (6 bases). The CDR3 here is CASSSLEGVTSTEAFF. As DNA, the CDR3 is TGTGCCAGCAGCTCCTTAGAGGGGGTAACTTCCACTGAAGCTTTCTTT.